This TCR beta chain was recovered during a study of CD8 T cells in Susac syndrome. At the level of the study: When blood was drawn, patients with Susac syndrome were on intravenous immunoglobulin alone, on corticosteroids, or therapy-naive.

The length of the CDR3 is 14 residues. The V end was cut by 5 bases, the J end by 2 bases, with 13 bases between. CDR1 is LNHDA and CDR2 is SQIVND in the germline V gene (reference sequence). Definite or probable Susac syndrome was diagnosed using recently defined diagnostic criteria. An input of roughly 0.5 to 1 ug of RNA was subjected to reverse transcription using random hexamers. immunoSEQ multiplex PCR amplified TCR beta CDR3 across 54 Vbeta, 13 Jbeta. TCRdb re-called the immunoSEQ multiplex PCR reads through MiXCR, storing one row per CDR3 protein. The sample yields nearly 110,000 distinct CDR3 sequences, approximately 94% seen once.

The genes are TRBV19 and TRBJ2-7, with D tentatively TRBD1 (6 bases). Sequenced: CD8+ T cells from PBMCs. This receptor was taken from a human donor with Susac syndrome. In DNA, the CDR3 is TGTGCCAGTAGTTCCTGGACAGCCACCTACGAGCAGTACTTC. Translated: CASSSWTATYEQYF.